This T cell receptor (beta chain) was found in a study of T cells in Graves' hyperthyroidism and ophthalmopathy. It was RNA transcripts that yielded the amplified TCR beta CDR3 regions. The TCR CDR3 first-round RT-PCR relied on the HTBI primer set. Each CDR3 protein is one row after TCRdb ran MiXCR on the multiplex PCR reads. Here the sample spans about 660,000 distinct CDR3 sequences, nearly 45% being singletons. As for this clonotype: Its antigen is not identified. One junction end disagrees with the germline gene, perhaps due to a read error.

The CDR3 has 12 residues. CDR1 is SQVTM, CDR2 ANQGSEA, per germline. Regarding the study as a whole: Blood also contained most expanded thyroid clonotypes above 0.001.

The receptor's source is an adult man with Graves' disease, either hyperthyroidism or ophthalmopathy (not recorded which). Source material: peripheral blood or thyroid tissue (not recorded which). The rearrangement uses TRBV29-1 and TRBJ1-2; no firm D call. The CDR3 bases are TGCAGCTTTGAGACAAGAGGGTATGGCTACACCTTC. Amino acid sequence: CSFETRGYGYTF.